The next 23 T cell receptor beta chains were all read from a single sample in a study of control samples from healthy donors and cancer patients (dated by TCRdb to about 2020). Libraries came from the immunoSEQ multiplex PCR assay. TCRdb limited this immuneACCESS table to in-frame rearrangements with V and J called. A share of clones is missing; checked studies link under half to unresolved V genes, and the rest is unexplained. The sample table records under 150,000 clones; 80% to 90% of these occur just once. Around 1.1% of the sample is taken by the ten largest. Sample: PBMCs. The receptors originated from a woman aged 50 to 60 with colorectal cancer.

The genes are TRBV7-3 and TRBJ2-4; maybe TRBD1 (6 bases). Germline V CDR1 and CDR2: SGHTA, FQGTGA. V dropped 1 base and J dropped 3 bases, with 10 bases sitting between them. This CDR3 is 15 amino acids long. The CDR3 loop is CASSLNRAGKNIQYF. Written as DNA, the CDR3 is TGTGCCAGCAGCTTAAACAGGGCTGGCAAAAACATTCAGTACTTC.

V is TRBV18 and J is TRBJ2-1, with 7 bases lining up with TRBD1. Germline loops: CDR1 KGHSH, CDR2 LQKENI. With V trimmed by 5 bases and J by 0 bases, 13 bases remained unmatched. The CDR3 sequence is 18 residues long. In DNA, the CDR3 is TGTGCCAGCTCAGACCGGGACAGTTCCTTCAGCTCCTACAATGAGCAGTTCTTC. Its translation: CASSDRDSSFSSYNEQFF.

The rearrangement uses TRBV5-1 and TRBJ1-4; the D gene is possibly TRBD1 (5 bases). Trimming left V 6 bases short and J 0 bases short, with 15 bases between. Germline V lookup: CDR1 SGHRS, CDR2 YFSETQ. This CDR3 region has 16 residues. The CDR3 region is CASTKGQAPTNEKLFF. The CDR3 DNA reads TGCGCCAGCACCAAGGGGCAGGCCCCAACTAATGAAAAACTGTTTTTT. Drawing the rest from reference TRBV5-1 and TRBJ1-4, the complete variable domain is KAGVTQTPRYLIKTRGQQVTLSCSPISGHRSVSWYQQTPGQGLQFLFEYFSETQRNKGNFPGRFSGRQFSNSRSEMNVSTLELGDSALYLCASTKGQAPTNEKLFFGSGTQLSVL.

V gene TRBV24-1 combines with J gene TRBJ1-2; possibly TRBD1 for D (5 bases). V lost 7 bases and J 2 bases, leaving 10 bases between the germline ends. The germline CDR1 and CDR2 sequences are KGHDR and SFDVKD. The CDR3 is 13 amino acids. The CDR3: CATRAEGNYGYTF. The DNA of the CDR3 is TGTGCCACCAGGGCGGAGGGGAACTATGGCTACACCTTC.

V usage is TRBV5-1 and J usage is TRBJ2-7; D is unclear. Germline assignment: CDR1 SGHRS and CDR2 YFSETQ. Between the trimmed V and J ends, which lost 0 bases and 6 bases, there was a span of 10 bases. The CDR3 contains 13 residues. CDR3: CASSLVSGPEQYF. Written as DNA, the CDR3 is TGCGCCAGCAGCTTGGTGTCGGGCCCCGAGCAGTACTTC.

V gene TRBV10-3 combines with J gene TRBJ1-1; perhaps TRBD1 as D (5 bases). This CDR3 comprises 13 residues. The germline CDR1 and CDR2 sequences are ENHRY and SYGVKD. Between the trimmed V and J ends, which lost 7 bases and 1 base, there was a span of 10 bases. The CDR3 spells CAITRTRNTEAFF. The CDR3 DNA reads as TGTGCCATCACCCGGACAAGGAACACTGAAGCTTTCTTT.

The chain carries TRBV10-3 and TRBJ1-2; D call uncertain. The CDR3 is made up of 15 amino acids. Trimming pared 7 bases from V and 2 bases from J, leaving 17 bases between. From germline, CDR1 is ENHRY and CDR2 SYGVKD. The CDR3 DNA sequence: TGTGCCATCACCCGTCAGAGGGAGGCGAACTATGGCTACACCTTC. Translation gives CAITRQREANYGYTF.

This chain connects TRBV5-1 to TRBJ1-1; no clear D gene. Deletions cut 2 bases from V and 4 bases from J, with 9 bases between. This CDR3 has 13 amino acids. Germline V lookup: CDR1 SGHRS, CDR2 YFSETQ. This chain's CDR3 is CASSFAGSTEAFF. DNA of the CDR3: TGCGCCAGCAGCTTCGCGGGAAGCACTGAAGCTTTCTTT.

This clone appeared a single time. The rearrangement joins TRBV7-9 to TRBJ1-1, with TRBD1 as a possible D gene (6 bases). Trimming left V 2 bases short and J 1 base short, with 11 bases between. The CDR3 has 15 amino acids. The V gene's germline CDR1 is SEHNR and CDR2 FQNEAQ (reference sequence). In DNA, the CDR3 is TGTGCCAGCAGCTTATGGGGGCCCGCGAACACTGAAGCTTTCTTT. It translates to CASSLWGPANTEAFF.

Points on this clone: Different DNA sequences within this sample yield the same CDR3. The CDR3 coding sequence is TGTGCCAGTAGTGTACAGGGGGCGCGGGGCTACACCTTC. It yields the protein CASSVQGARGYTF. This chain connects TRBV19 to TRBJ1-2, with 9 positions matching TRBD1. V was pared by 5 bases and J by 8 bases, with 6 bases of the junction left unmatched. Germline assignment: CDR1 LNHDA and CDR2 SQIVND (reference sequence). The CDR3 runs to 13 residues.

This sequence joins TRBV5-1 and TRBJ2-2; D unresolved. The CDR3 covers 15 residues. V lost 4 bases and J 1 base, leaving 11 bases between the germline ends. In germline, CDR1 is SGHRS, CDR2 YFSETQ. The DNA for the CDR3 is TGCGCCAGCAGCGCCGCCTTCCAGAACACCGGGGAGCTGTTTTTT. Protein: CASSAAFQNTGELFF. The full variable domain, in which reference TRBV5-1 and TRBJ2-2 provide the parts outside the CDR3, is KAGVTQTPRYLIKTRGQQVTLSCSPISGHRSVSWYQQTPGQGLQFLFEYFSETQRNKGNFPGRFSGRQFSNSRSEMNVSTLELGDSALYLCASSAAFQNTGELFFGEGSRLTVL.

The chain has TRBV29-1 and TRBJ1-2; D is ambiguous. V was trimmed by 1 base and J by 8 bases, leaving 11 bases between them. The CDR3 has 12 residues. CDR1 is SQVTM and CDR2 is ANQGSEA in the germline V gene. The CDR3 sequence is CSVEGGGGGYTF. The CDR3 nucleotides read TGCAGCGTTGAAGGTGGAGGAGGCGGCTACACCTTC.

The chain joins TRBV10-3 to TRBJ2-5; unclear D gene. The ends were cut back, 10 bases at V and 4 bases at J, with 16 bases in the middle. CDR1 and CDR2 (germline): ENHRY, SYGVKD. The length of the CDR3 is 13 residues. As DNA, the CDR3 is TGTGCCACCCTAAGGCAGGCTACAGAGACCCAGTACTTC. Translating it yields CATLRQATETQYF.

The rearrangement links TRBV5-1 to TRBJ2-5; possibly TRBD2 for D (7 bases). V lost 4 bases to trimming and J lost 2 bases, with 18 bases between them. The germline V gene has CDR1 SGHRS and CDR2 YFSETQ. This CDR3 is 16 amino acids long. The CDR3 region is CASSTAVGGGQETQYF. The CDR3 coding sequence is TGCGCCAGCAGCACCGCCGTAGGGGGGGGTCAAGAGACCCAGTACTTC.

The rearrangement uses TRBV2 and TRBJ1-2, with TRBD1 as a possible D gene (5 bases). The CDR3 runs 14 residues. V gave up 6 bases and J gave up 6 bases, with 17 bases separating them. CDR1 is SNHLY and CDR2 is FYNNEI in the germline V gene. CDR3 in DNA: TGTGCCAGCAGGGGGGACCCACCCGAAGATGGCTACACCTTC. This codes for CASRGDPPEDGYTF.

The V gene is TRBV5-1, the J gene TRBJ1-4, with a weak D call TRBD1 (5 bases). Per the germline V gene, CDR1 is SGHRS and CDR2 is YFSETQ. The CDR3 is 14 residues long. With 4 bases removed from V and 7 bases from J, the gap between germline ends came to 14 bases. Here the CDR3 DNA reads TGCGCCAGCAGCGGTGGTAGGGGTCTTGAAAAACTGTTTTTT. Translated: CASSGGRGLEKLFF.

For the CDR3, the DNA is TGTGCCAGCAGCGTAGCTAGCGGGAGTGTCTATGAGCAGTTCTTC. This codes for CASSVASGSVYEQFF. The chain has TRBV9 and TRBJ2-1, with 10 bases fitting TRBD2. The trim removed 0 bases at V and 8 bases at J, leaving 5 bases unmatched. Germline CDR1 is SGDLS and CDR2 is YYNGEE. CDR3 size: 15 residues.

The rearrangement links TRBV6-1 to TRBJ2-7; TRBD2 agrees at 7 bases. Unmatched junction bases numbered 9, after V lost 1 base and J lost 3 bases. This CDR3 spans 16 amino acids. Germline-derived CDR1 and CDR2 are MNHNS and SASEGT. The CDR3 region has the DNA TGTGCCAGCAGTGAAGGGCGGGTCCGGGACTACTACGAGCAGTACTTC. It is translated as CASSEGRVRDYYEQYF.

The chain uses TRBV1 and TRBJ1-6. TRBV1 is given as a pseudogene. The CDR3 contains 16 residues. CDR3 sequence (DNA): TGCACCAGCAGCCCTTACACCTCGGGACCAAATTCACCCCTCCACTTT. It translates to CTSSPYTSGPNSPLHF.

The chain uses TRBV13 and TRBJ2-3; a possible D gene is TRBD2 (5 bases). In germline, CDR1 is PRHDT, CDR2 FYEKMQ (reference sequence). V lost 1 base and J lost 0, with 5 bases in between. The CDR3 consists of 14 residues. In nucleotides, the CDR3 is TGTGCCAGCAGCTTAGCGGGGAGCACAGATACGCAGTATTTT. Its translation is CASSLAGSTDTQYF.

This chain uses TRBV6-5 with TRBJ2-7; 8 nucleotides match TRBD2. CDR3 length: 13 residues. Trimming removed 8 bases from V and 3 bases from J; junction bases left unmatched: 6. Germline CDR1 MNHEY, CDR2 SVGAGI. The CDR3 loop is CASGTSGDYEQYF. The CDR3 nucleotides read TGTGCCAGCGGCACTAGCGGTGACTACGAGCAGTACTTC.

This clone came up once. This sample also contains other DNA sequences that code for the same CDR3. V usage is TRBV11-2 and J usage is TRBJ2-2; D may be TRBD2 (7 bases). V was clipped by 3 bases and J by 4 bases, with 12 bases between them. The V gene's germline CDR1 is SGHAT and CDR2 FQNNGV. The CDR3 runs 15 residues. The CDR3 bases are TGTGCCAGCAGCTTGAGGGGGGGTTCCACCGGGGAGCTGTTTTTT. It specifies CASSLRGGSTGELFF. The whole variable domain, filled in from reference TRBV11-2 and TRBJ2-2, reads EAGVAQSPRYKIIEKRQSVAFWCNPISGHATLYWYQQILGQGPKLLIQFQNNGVVDDSQLPKDRFSAERLKGVDSTLKIQPAKLEDSAVYLCASSLRGGSTGELFFGEGSRLTVL.

The chain employs TRBV7-8 and TRBJ2-2; D not resolved. The CDR3 totals 17 residues. The V end lost 1 base, the J end lost 1 base, and 13 bases lay between the germline ends. CDR1 is SGHVS, CDR2 FQNEAQ, per germline. CDR3 loop: CASSLVRVYGNTGELFF. As DNA, the CDR3 is TGTGCCAGCAGCTTAGTCCGTGTCTATGGGAACACCGGGGAGCTGTTTTTT.